This TCR beta chain is from a study of neurological immune-mediated disorders. The table lists this clonotype with many counts. The antigen remains unidentified. Study results and caveats: The highest TCR clonal expansion occurred in HTLV-1-associated myelopathy; multiple sclerosis fell below healthy controls.

TCRdb recomputed calls from the 5' RACE reads with MiXCR, one row per CDR3 protein. The sample lists around 44,000 distinct CDR3 sequences; roughly 14% were seen once. The V gene lost 0 bases and the J gene lost 3 bases, with 2 bases spanning the gap. The length of the CDR3 is 12 residues. Germline values: CDR1 SGHKS, CDR2 YYEKEE (reference sequence). For sorted libraries, the input was 1 million CD4+ or CD8+ T cells. This clonotype was obtained from a woman in her fifties or sixties with HTLV-1-associated myelopathy (HAM/TSP). What was sequenced was CD4+ T cells from blood. The J gene is TRBJ2-3, the V gene TRBV5-5, with D unresolved. The CDR3 region is CASSLETDTQYF. DNA of the CDR3: TGTGCCAGCAGCTTGGAAACAGATACGCAGTATTTT.